The 27 T cell receptor beta chains below were found in one sample sequenced in a study of breast tumors, draining lymph nodes, adjacent tissues. TCRdb analysed the multiplex PCR reads with MiXCR anew, one entry per CDR3 protein. The table shows around 22,000 distinct CDR3 sequences, with 50% to 75% occurring only once. The sequenced material came from tumor-adjacent breast tissue. Source of these receptors: a female donor with breast cancer. Some clones in this sample may be carry-over from other donors' samples.

The table lists this clonotype with many counts. The CDR3 DNA is TGTGCCACTGTGGGGCGGAGGGGAGAGACCCAGTACTTC. Its protein is CATVGRRGETQYF. The chain combines TRBV28 with TRBJ2-5; a possible D gene is TRBD2 (6 bases). The germline CDR1 and CDR2 sequences are MDHEN and SYDVKM. The V end was cut by 10 bases, the J end by 4 bases, with 16 bases between. The CDR3 has 13 amino acids.

J is TRBJ2-1 and V is TRBV19; D perhaps matches TRBD2 (6 bases). The CDR3 covers 14 residues. Trimming removed 5 bases at V and 5 bases at J, with 13 bases between. Germline V gene sequence: CDR1 LNHDA, CDR2 SQIVND (reference sequence). CDR3 protein: CASSALTRDNEQFF. As DNA, the CDR3 is TGTGCCAGTAGTGCCTTGACTAGGGACAATGAGCAGTTCTTC.

Regarding this clonotype: A read error may account for a junction end that differs from germline. V usage is TRBV20-1 and J usage is TRBJ1-6; D possibly corresponds to TRBD1 (5 bases). The germline V gene encodes CDR1 DFQATT and CDR2 SNEGSKA (reference sequence). The CDR3 extends over 15 amino acids. The CDR3 region has the DNA TGCAGTGCCCCTCCCGGCGGGGCCTACAATTCACCCCTCCACTTT. Translation gives CSAPPGGAYNSPLHF.

The rearrangement links TRBV20-1 to TRBJ2-2; D ambiguous. The CDR3 is 14 residues long. Germline V CDR1 and CDR2: DFQATT, SNEGSKA (reference sequence). V was shortened by 1 base and J by 2 bases, with 8 bases between the two germline ends. CDR3 protein: CSARGVDNTGELFF. The CDR3 DNA reads as TGCAGTGCTAGAGGGGTGGATAACACCGGGGAGCTGTTTTTT.

The chain couples TRBV6-5 to TRBJ1-1; D is possibly TRBD1 (5 bases). Germline CDR1 MNHEY, CDR2 SVGAGI. This CDR3 has 13 residues. V lost 2 bases to trimming and J lost 5 bases, with 9 bases between them. The DNA of the CDR3 is TGTGCCAGCAGTTACGGGGCGGGTACTGAAGCTTTCTTT. Translated, it gives CASSYGAGTEAFF.

This clonotype showed up just a few times. The genes are TRBV20-1 and TRBJ1-2; 7 bases match TRBD1. CDR3 length equals 15 residues. The germline gives CDR1 DFQATT, CDR2 SNEGSKA (reference sequence). J was trimmed by 4 bases and V by 6 bases; bases with no gene match: 14. This chain's CDR3 is CSAPGGGGGSYGYTF. The CDR3 DNA reads TGCAGTGCCCCGGGCGGGGGAGGGGGCTCCTATGGCTACACCTTC.

V and J are TRBV7-8 and TRBJ1-2; the D gene is possibly TRBD1 (5 bases). V gave up 4 bases and J gave up 2 bases, with 11 bases separating them. This CDR3 region has 14 residues. CDR1 SGHVS and CDR2 FQNEAQ come from the germline V gene. The CDR3: CASSWDWENYGYTF. DNA of the CDR3: TGTGCCAGCAGCTGGGACTGGGAAAACTATGGCTACACCTTC.

This clonotype has a count of ten or more. The rearrangement links TRBV12-3 or TRBV12-4 to TRBJ2-1, with 14 bases aligning to TRBD2. The V and J ends lost 2 bases and 0 bases, in that order; junction bases with no gene match: 3. This CDR3 comprises 18 residues. For the CDR3, the DNA is TGTGCCAGCAGTTTATCGGGACTAGCGGGAGTCTCCTACAATGAGCAGTTCTTC. Residues: CASSLSGLAGVSYNEQFF.

The V gene is TRBV7-9, the J gene TRBJ1-4; tentatively, D is TRBD1 (5 bases). Trimming cost V 5 bases and J 3 bases, with 16 bases left between them. Germline V gene data show CDR1 as SEHNR and CDR2 as FQNEAQ (reference sequence). The CDR3 contains 16 residues. This chain's CDR3 is CASSPVWGGSNEKLFF. The CDR3 nucleotides read TGTGCCAGCAGCCCCGTGTGGGGCGGATCTAATGAAAAACTGTTTTTT.

The V gene is TRBV25-1, the J gene TRBJ1-2; maybe TRBD1 (5 bases). Trimming pared 8 bases from V and 7 bases from J, leaving 17 bases between. Germline CDR1 is MGHDK and CDR2 is SYGVNS. This CDR3 has 13 amino acids. The CDR3 protein is CASGRQGQGGYTF. As DNA, the CDR3 is TGTGCCAGCGGACGGCAGGGCCAGGGTGGCTACACCTTC.

V and J are TRBV20-1 and TRBJ1-5, with D tentatively TRBD1 (5 bases). CDR1 and CDR2 from the germline V gene are DFQATT and SNEGSKA (reference sequence). The germline V and J ends were trimmed by 6 bases and 3 bases, with 27 bases remaining between them. The CDR3 length is 18 residues. CDR3 protein: CSAPGGGAEPLDNQPQHF. The CDR3 nucleotides are TGCAGTGCCCCCGGGGGGGGTGCCGAACCGCTTGACAATCAGCCCCAGCATTTT.

This clonotype appeared once. The chain is built from TRBV7-2 and TRBJ1-2, with D maybe TRBD1 (5 bases). Trimming took off 5 bases at V and 4 bases at J, with 17 bases between the two ends. Germline assignment: CDR1 SGHTA and CDR2 FQGNSA. This CDR3 is 15 amino acids long. The CDR3 sequence is CASSDTLGLAYGYTF. Here the CDR3 DNA reads TGTGCCAGCAGCGATACCCTGGGGCTTGCCTATGGCTACACCTTC. Complete variable domain (other parts from reference TRBV7-2 and TRBJ1-2): GAGVSQSPSNKVTEKGKDVELRCDPISGHTALYWYRQSLGQGLEFLIYFQGNSAPDKSGLPSDRFSAERTGGSVSTLTIQRTQQEDSAVYLCASSDTLGLAYGYTFGSGTRLTVV.

The genes are TRBV5-6 and TRBJ2-7, with 7 bases lining up with TRBD2. J was trimmed by 1 base and V by 5 bases; bases with no gene match: 6. This CDR3 is 14 amino acids long. Germline loops: CDR1 SGHDT, CDR2 YYEEEE. CDR3 sequence: CASRNGGSSYEQYF. Here the CDR3 DNA reads TGTGCCAGCAGAAACGGGGGGAGTTCCTACGAGCAGTACTTC.

The rearrangement uses TRBV20-1 and TRBJ2-7; D is unclear. Per germline, CDR1 DFQATT and CDR2 SNEGSKA (reference sequence). With 7 bases removed from V and 5 bases from J, the gap between germline ends came to 18 bases. CDR3 length: 13 amino acids. The CDR3 spells CSVPLINGDEQYF. The CDR3 DNA sequence: TGCAGTGTACCCCTCATAAATGGGGACGAGCAGTACTTC.

This clonotype was found many times. This chain uses TRBV6-2 or TRBV6-3 with TRBJ2-1; 9 nucleotides align to TRBD2. J lost 6 bases, V lost 0 bases, and 6 bases had no gene match. The V gene's germline CDR1 is MNHEY and CDR2 SVGEGT. The CDR3 totals 16 residues. The CDR3 DNA is TGTGCCAGCAGTTACTCCGCAGCGGGAGGCTCCAATGAGCAGTTCTTC. Amino acids: CASSYSAAGGSNEQFF.

Written as DNA, the CDR3 is TGCGCCAGCAAGGAGGGGACCATCTATGGCTACACCTTC. Amino acids: CASKEGTIYGYTF. The genes are TRBV4-1 and TRBJ1-2, with D possibly being TRBD1 (5 bases). This CDR3 comprises 13 residues. Trimming stripped 7 bases from V and 4 bases from J, with 13 bases between. Germline CDR1 reads MGHRA; CDR2 reads YSYEKL.

J is TRBJ1-4 and V is TRBV20-1, with TRBD1 matching 7 bases. The germline CDR1 and CDR2 sequences are DFQATT and SNEGSKA (reference sequence). Unmatched junction bases numbered 7, after V lost 0 bases and J lost 6 bases. CDR3 size: 15 residues. CDR3 coding DNA: TGCAGTGCTAGAGATCGAGGGGGCGCCTATGAAAAACTGTTTTTT. Protein: CSARDRGGAYEKLFF.

By share of the sample, this clonotype is medium-sized. The rearrangement joins TRBV20-1 to TRBJ2-2; the D call may be TRBD1 or TRBD2 (7 bases each). The CDR3 runs to 15 residues. V was clipped by 8 bases and J by 3 bases, with 19 bases between them. Per the germline V gene, CDR1 is DFQATT and CDR2 is SNEGSKA (reference sequence). CDR3 nucleotides: TGCAGTTTTTCGCAGGGAGGGGGCGACACCGGGGAGCTGTTTTTT. It translates to CSFSQGGGDTGELFF.

This clonotype showed up many times. The chain couples TRBV4-2 to TRBJ1-1; D ambiguous. CDR1 and CDR2 (germline): LGHNA, YNFKEQ. The CDR3 has 13 amino acids. V was shortened by 1 base and J by 10 bases, with 13 bases between the two germline ends. In DNA form, the CDR3 reads TGTGCCAGCAGCCAAGGCCGAGCCTTGGGAGCTTTCTTT. The encoded protein is CASSQGRALGAFF.

This clonotype was detected a few times. V gene TRBV4-2 combines with J gene TRBJ2-1, with D tentatively TRBD1 (5 bases). Trimming stripped 0 bases from V and 3 bases from J, with 12 bases between. The CDR3 is made up of 16 amino acids. CDR1 and CDR2 from the germline V gene are LGHNA and YNFKEQ. CDR3 DNA sequence: TGTGCCAGCAGCCAAGATCTCCAGGGTAACTACAATGAGCAGTTCTTC. Protein product: CASSQDLQGNYNEQFF.

CDR3 residues: CSATKSPDTQYF. The CDR3 bases are TGCAGTGCAACAAAGTCCCCAGATACGCAGTATTTT. The chain recombines TRBV20-1 with TRBJ2-3; D not resolved. Trimming shortened V by 6 bases and J by 4 bases, and 11 bases separated the two germline ends. Germline assignment: CDR1 DFQATT and CDR2 SNEGSKA (reference sequence). The CDR3 sequence is 12 residues long.

V gene TRBV20-1 combines with J gene TRBJ2-7; TRBD1 matches at 8 bases. V shed 5 bases, J shed 7 bases, and the junction held 7 bases outside the gene matches. This CDR3 spans 12 amino acids. Germline V gives CDR1 DFQATT, CDR2 SNEGSKA (reference sequence). The CDR3 reads CSAAQGAREQYF. CDR3 bases: TGCAGTGCTGCCCAGGGGGCAAGAGAGCAGTACTTC.

This clonotype was observed once. The genes are TRBV7-2 and TRBJ2-5; D not resolved. Germline V gene sequence: CDR1 SGHTA, CDR2 FQGNSA. The CDR3 spans 14 residues. V was clipped by 1 base and J by 1 base, with 7 bases between them. The CDR3 DNA sequence: TGTGCCAGCAGCTTAGTGGTTGGCCAAGAGACCCAGTACTTC. It specifies CASSLVVGQETQYF.

This clonotype has only a few counts. This chain links TRBV29-1 with TRBJ1-2; D is unclear. The CDR3 has 11 amino acids. Germline V gives CDR1 SQVTM, CDR2 ANQGSEA. The ends were cut back, 3 bases at V and 6 bases at J, with 8 bases in the middle. The CDR3 DNA is TGCAGCGTTGAGGAGGTGAATGGCTACACCTTC. It encodes CSVEEVNGYTF.

The chain recombines TRBV12-3 or TRBV12-4 with TRBJ1-6; the match to TRBD1 covers 9 bases. J lost 6 bases, V lost 6 bases, and 6 bases had no gene match. The CDR3 has 15 residues. The CDR3 coding sequence is TGTGCCAGCAGCCCAGGACAGGGGCGTAATTCACCCCTCCACTTT. Its translation: CASSPGQGRNSPLHF.

This clonotype was observed many times. Being one base from a much bigger clone, this may be a read error. The chain uses TRBV7-9 and TRBJ2-5; 7 bases line up with TRBD2. Germline-derived CDR1 and CDR2 are SEHNR and FQNEAQ (reference sequence). The CDR3 has 15 residues. The CDR3 region is CASSSGWGVRETQCF. CDR3 bases: TGTGCCAGCAGCTCCGGCTGGGGGGTGCGGGAGACCCAGTGCTTC.

The gene calls are TRBV19 and TRBJ2-6; 8 bases map to TRBD1. CDR1 and CDR2 from the germline V gene are LNHDA and SQIVND (reference sequence). This CDR3 is built from 17 residues. V dropped 5 bases and J dropped 0; count of bases not matched to a gene: 6. CDR3 DNA sequence: TGTGCCAGTAGTCCGGGGACAGGTGTCTCTGGGGCCAACGTCCTGACTTTC. Translated: CASSPGTGVSGANVLTF.